The entry that follows covers one T cell receptor beta chain sequence. Its antigen is still unknown. The input lacks base qualities; no much larger clone sits a single base away. The data were obtained in a study of blood T cells in healthy people across ages (dated by TCRdb to about 2015). Turning to the overall study: In model experiments, roughly one uniquely barcoded TCR beta cDNA molecule per two T cells was captured by template switching. The study measured age-related changes in TCR beta repertoire diversity using deep sequencing normalized with unique cDNA molecular identifiers. Donors were grouped into four age groups: young (average about 15 years), middle-aged (39), aged (62) and long-lived (around 80). Two additional independent replicas of 1 million unique cDNA reads from the same blood draw were analyzed for two donors (one aged 18 to 30 and one aged 80 or older). Study-wide findings and limitations: Since profiling was done on bulk unsorted PBMCs, naive and antigen-experienced compartments could not be conclusively compared. Because donor CMV infection status was unknown, age-related changes in expanded clonotypes were potentially confounded. The percentage of naive T cells measured by flow cytometry correlated strongly with observed TCR beta diversity. Compared with the aged group, more naive CD4+ T cells, fewer expanded clones and increased TCR diversity were shown by the long-lived group, suggesting age selection. Observed TCR beta diversity per million T cells fell roughly linearly with age, and a significant reduction was already apparent by age around 39. Estimates of total diversity based on one million sequenced T cells were considered lower bounds and underestimates.

The donors were 40 or so Caucasian individuals from Russia, aged roughly 6 to 100 years, who were systemically healthy. Each donor gave 8 to 10 milliliters of peripheral blood, drawn into EDTA-treated Vacutainer tubes. PBMCs were isolated by Ficoll-Paque density-gradient centrifugation, with at least 6 million obtained per sample. Trizol reagent was used to extract total RNA from PBMCs, with at least 5 micrograms per sample. Naive CD45RAhigh/CD27high T cell percentages were measured by flow cytometry on a PBMC aliquot from every donor. Library creation used 5' RACE. Sequencing was performed on an Illumina HiSeq 2500. A second PCR of about 6 to 11 cycles was run with a J-beta primer mix and a sample-barcoded 5' primer. A template-switch 5' adaptor carrying 12 random nucleotides introduced a unique molecular identifier onto each TCR beta cDNA molecule. Each sample yielded at least 2.5 million CDR3-containing paired-end reads. First-strand cDNA was synthesized from all RNA with the Mint cDNA synthesis kit, primed by a TRBC-specific oligonucleotide. All cDNA was treated with uracil-DNA glycosylase and then went through a first 18-cycle PCR with the universal primers M1SS and BC2_uni_R. The authors' analysis ran thus. Each sample was normalized by randomly selecting 1 million high-quality reads, each carrying a distinct molecular identifier. Reads sharing molecular identifiers were discarded rather than binned into consensus sequences. MiTCR, with a Q25 quality threshold and the strictest error-elimination algorithm, was used for CDR3 identification, clonotype clustering and error correction. A nonparametric unseen species model with Euler transformation was used to estimate lower-bound total TCR beta diversity. The raw public data were reprocessed by TCRdb itself: fastp quality trimming at Q25, MiXCR clonotype calling, in-frame beta chains only. Entries are consolidated by CDR3 protein sequence, retaining the most common genes and DNA. Here the V and J calls rest on TCRdb's processing, not on the authors' analysis. In all, the sample holds more than 900,000 distinct CDR3 sequences, and about 27% of those were seen once. The ten largest clones add up to around 9.6% of the sample.

The germline V gene (reference sequence) yields DFQATT for CDR1 and SNEGSKA for CDR2. The junction carries 18 bases between V and J, which are trimmed by 3 bases and 0 bases respectively. The CDR3 sequence holds 17 residues, the cysteine and phenylalanine included. Only the CDR3 portion is preserved as DNA: 51 bases, with reading frame beginning at the first base. The sample was also linked to a second study, of T cells of mothers and their children. Looking at the second paper: Nine systemically healthy Caucasian individuals served as donors, namely three mothers together with their six children. cDNA synthesis used all of the extracted RNA, with approximately 1.4 ug of RNA in each 15 ul reaction. In the second PCR, the M1S primer introduced both the sample barcodes and 2-4 random nucleotides. Over 8 million TCR beta CDR3 reads came from each mother, compared with roughly 2.8 million reads from each child. Thymic selection shapes the output of TCR recombination in a similar way in related and unrelated pairs, and inherited differences have a minor effect. Normalized repertoire overlap was always found to be slightly, but never significantly, higher in related mother-child pairs than in unrelated mother-child pairs. No persistent microchimeric T cell clones were detected, at a sensitivity of approximately 100 clones per million clonotypes. The study used deep NGS to compare TCR beta repertoires of mothers and children, seeking features distinguishing related mother-child pairs from unrelated individuals. The mean age was roughly 44 +/- 4 years for the mothers and around 10 +/- 4 years for the children. Libraries were sequenced on Illumina HiSeq 2000 with 100+100 nt paired-end reads after adapter ligation with NEBNext reagents. Mother and child libraries were prepared a month apart and sequenced in separate runs to prevent cross-contamination. For each donor, somewhere between 500,000 and 2,000,000 distinct TCR beta clonotypes were identified. Naive TCR beta clonotypes were estimated from low-frequency clonotypes matched to each donor's FACS-determined naive share, without sorting.

The rearranged segments are TRBV20-1 and TRBJ2-4, with the D call perhaps TRBD1 or TRBD2, as 5 bases match in each case. The sample comprised blood. The TCR was taken from a woman in her forties in good health. The CDR3 in this case is CSASVPGTGLAKNIQYF. The base sequence is TGCAGTGCTAGCGTACCCGGGACGGGCTTAGCCAAAAACATTCAGTACTTC.